The 14 T cell receptor beta chains reported below all come from one sample, sequenced in a study of memory CD4+ T cells and cytomegalovirus serostatus. Single viable CD3+CD4+CD8-CD45RO+ cells were sorted as the memory CD4+ T cells. Produced via immunoSEQ multiplex PCR; TCRdb's table is partial and in-frame only. The table has some 95,000 clones, roughly 80% seen once. The sample was memory CD4+ T cells from blood. The receptors shown here come from an adult in good health and CMV-seropositive.

Only one count was recorded for this clone. The V and J genes are TRBV6-4 and TRBJ2-7; no clear D gene. Germline V gives CDR1 MRHNA, CDR2 SNTAGT. The ends were cut back, 2 bases at V and 3 bases at J, with 11 bases in the middle. There are 14 residues in the CDR3. The CDR3 region is CASSDRAWFYEQYF. The DNA for the CDR3 is TGTGCCAGCAGTGACCGAGCGTGGTTCTACGAGCAGTACTTC.

V usage is TRBV28 and J usage is TRBJ2-3; D is ambiguous. Germline V gene lookup returns CDR1 MDHEN and CDR2 SYDVKM. The V end lost 5 bases, the J end lost 1 base, and 16 bases lay between the germline ends. The CDR3 has 16 amino acids. The CDR3 DNA is TGTGCCAGCAGTAAGGCCTTGAGCGAGGGCACAGATACGCAGTATTTT. It specifies CASSKALSEGTDTQYF.

This clone has only a few counts. V and J are TRBV5-6 and TRBJ2-7; TRBD1 matches 9 bases. The CDR3 is 14 residues long. Trimming cost V 2 bases and J 7 bases; bases outside gene matches: 7. Germline CDR1 is SGHDT and CDR2 is YYEEEE. The CDR3 DNA reads as TGTGCCAGCAGCTTAGGGCTACAGGGGGCTGAGCAGTACTTC. The encoded protein is CASSLGLQGAEQYF.

V gene TRBV7-2 combines with J gene TRBJ2-1, with D tentatively TRBD2 (6 bases). The length of the CDR3 is 14 residues. V was trimmed by 4 bases and J by 6 bases, leaving 13 bases between them. Germline loops: CDR1 SGHTA, CDR2 FQGNSA. The DNA for the CDR3 is TGTGCCAGCAGCTCCCCGGGACTCCTCAATGAGCAGTTCTTC. It translates to CASSSPGLLNEQFF.

This clone turned up a few times. The chain joins TRBV7-2 to TRBJ1-5; D is unclear. The ends were cut back, 5 bases at V and 6 bases at J, with 11 bases in the middle. CDR3 length equals 13 residues. Germline lookup yields CDR1 SGHTA and CDR2 FQGNSA. In DNA form, the CDR3 reads TGTGCCAGCAGCCCTCAAACGGGTCAGCCCCAGCATTTT. It translates to CASSPQTGQPQHF.

The CDR3, as DNA: TGTGCCAGCAGCGCCCAGGTAATAGCGGAGACTGAGCAGTTCTTC. Translated: CASSAQVIAETEQFF. The V and J genes are TRBV9 and TRBJ2-1, with TRBD2 as a possible D gene (6 bases). Germline CDR1 SGDLS, CDR2 YYNGEE. Trimming took off 3 bases at V and 9 bases at J, with 19 bases between the two ends. The CDR3 contains 15 residues.

This clone has a single count. An end of the junction differs from the germline gene, which may be a read error. The J gene is TRBJ2-1, the V gene TRBV7-2, with 12 nucleotides matching TRBD2. CDR1 SGHTA and CDR2 FQGNSA come from the germline V gene. The CDR3 runs to 14 residues. Written as DNA, the CDR3 is TGTGCCAGTAGCTTGGGGCGACTAGCGGGAGAACAGTTCTTC. Translating it yields CASSLGRLAGEQFF.

This clone has a handful of counts. The rearrangement links TRBV7-8 to TRBJ1-1; unclear D gene. Trimming removed 6 bases from V and 1 base from J, with 9 bases in between. This CDR3 spans 13 amino acids. Germline V gene lookup returns CDR1 SGHVS and CDR2 FQNEAQ. In DNA form, the CDR3 reads TGTGCCAGCAGTTTCACAGAGAACACTGAAGCTTTCTTT. As protein: CASSFTENTEAFF.

The CDR3 DNA reads as TGTGCCAGCTCACCAACGGAAGGAGGGGGCTACAATGAGCAGTTCTTC. This codes for CASSPTEGGGYNEQFF. The chain is built from TRBV18 and TRBJ2-1; the D call may be TRBD1 or TRBD2 (6 bases each). The germline gives CDR1 KGHSH, CDR2 LQKENI. Trimming stripped 2 bases from V and 3 bases from J, with 14 bases between. The CDR3 consists of 16 residues.

In this sample, this clone turned up a few times. V is TRBV5-4 and J is TRBJ2-2, with TRBD1 matching 8 bases. The CDR3 is made up of 16 amino acids. Germline assignment: CDR1 SGHNT and CDR2 YYREEE (reference sequence). Trimming took 0 bases from V and 4 from J; bases not matched to a gene: 5. CDR3 residues: CASSLGQGAFTGELFF. The CDR3 DNA follows: TGTGCCAGCAGCTTGGGCCAGGGGGCTTTCACCGGGGAGCTGTTTTTT.

In this sample, this clone turned up a few times. V is TRBV30 and J is TRBJ1-5, with D possibly being TRBD1 (5 bases). Trimming pared 3 bases from V and 2 bases from J, leaving 14 bases between. CDR3 length: 15 amino acids. Germline-derived CDR1 and CDR2 are GTSNPN and SVGIG (reference sequence). The CDR3 DNA reads as TGTGCCTGGAGATTAGTATCCAGGGGCAATCAGCCCCAGCATTTT. Translating it yields CAWRLVSRGNQPQHF. The entire variable domain, with the rest obtained from reference TRBV30 and TRBJ1-5, is as follows: SQTIHQWPATLVQPVGSPLSLECTVEGTSNPNLYWYRQAAGRGLQLLFYSVGIGQISSEVPQNLSASRPQDRQFILSSKKLLLSDSGFYLCAWRLVSRGNQPQHFGDGTRLSIL.

V is TRBV19 and J is TRBJ1-5; TRBD1 agrees at 8 bases. Germline trimming cut 1 base from V and 1 base from J; bases unmatched to any gene: 6. Germline V gene sequence: CDR1 LNHDA, CDR2 SQIVND (reference sequence). The CDR3 contains 17 residues. The CDR3 protein is CASSIAGQGVSNQPQHF. The CDR3 nucleotides read TGTGCCAGTAGTATAGCCGGACAGGGTGTAAGCAATCAGCCCCAGCATTTT.

As to this clone: Germline is not matched at one junction end, which may reflect a read error. The gene calls are TRBV5-1 and TRBJ2-3; TRBD2 is a possible D gene (6 bases). CDR3 length: 15 residues. Germline lookup yields CDR1 SGHRS and CDR2 YFSETQ. CDR3 in DNA: TGTGCCAGCCGACGGCGCGGAGGGGGCACAGATACGCAGTATTTT. Translation: CASRRRGGGTDTQYF.

A few counts support this clone. The gene calls are TRBV2 and TRBJ1-1; D gene uncertain. V dropped 5 bases and J dropped 6 bases, with 10 bases sitting between them. There are 12 residues in the CDR3. Germline CDR1 and CDR2: SNHLY and FYNNEI. CDR3 residues: CASSSSRAEAFF. The DNA of the CDR3 is TGTGCCAGCAGTTCTTCCCGGGCTGAAGCTTTCTTT.